The count of the clone carrying this TCR beta chain is one. The antigen remains unidentified. Per the germline V gene, CDR1 is GTSNPN and CDR2 is SVGIG (reference sequence). Trimming removed 3 bases from V and 6 bases from J, with 9 bases in between. CDR3 length equals 12 residues. These data come from a study of OX40 agonist ivuxolimab in advanced cancers. TCRdb keeps only in-frame clones here, not all; method: immunoSEQ multiplex PCR. The sample lists about 88,000 clones, roughly 85% seen once, with 0.22% in the top ten. Study-wide results and caveats: At 0.1 to 3.0 mg/kg, clonal expansion of CD4+ and CD8+ blood T cells had occurred by week 6. Low clonal expansion, among the lowest seen, marked partial responders at 0.1-3.0 mg/kg.

The sequenced sample was CD4+ or CD8+ T cells sorted from blood, obtained in a trial of the OX40 agonist ivuxolimab. This TCR derives from an adult with an advanced solid tumor such as melanoma, head and neck, liver or kidney cancer. The V gene is TRBV30, the J gene TRBJ1-5, with a tentative D call TRBD1 (6 bases). The CDR3 region has the DNA TGTGCCTGGAGCCAGGGGAGTCAGCCCCAGCATTTT. Amino acid sequence: CAWSQGSQPQHF.